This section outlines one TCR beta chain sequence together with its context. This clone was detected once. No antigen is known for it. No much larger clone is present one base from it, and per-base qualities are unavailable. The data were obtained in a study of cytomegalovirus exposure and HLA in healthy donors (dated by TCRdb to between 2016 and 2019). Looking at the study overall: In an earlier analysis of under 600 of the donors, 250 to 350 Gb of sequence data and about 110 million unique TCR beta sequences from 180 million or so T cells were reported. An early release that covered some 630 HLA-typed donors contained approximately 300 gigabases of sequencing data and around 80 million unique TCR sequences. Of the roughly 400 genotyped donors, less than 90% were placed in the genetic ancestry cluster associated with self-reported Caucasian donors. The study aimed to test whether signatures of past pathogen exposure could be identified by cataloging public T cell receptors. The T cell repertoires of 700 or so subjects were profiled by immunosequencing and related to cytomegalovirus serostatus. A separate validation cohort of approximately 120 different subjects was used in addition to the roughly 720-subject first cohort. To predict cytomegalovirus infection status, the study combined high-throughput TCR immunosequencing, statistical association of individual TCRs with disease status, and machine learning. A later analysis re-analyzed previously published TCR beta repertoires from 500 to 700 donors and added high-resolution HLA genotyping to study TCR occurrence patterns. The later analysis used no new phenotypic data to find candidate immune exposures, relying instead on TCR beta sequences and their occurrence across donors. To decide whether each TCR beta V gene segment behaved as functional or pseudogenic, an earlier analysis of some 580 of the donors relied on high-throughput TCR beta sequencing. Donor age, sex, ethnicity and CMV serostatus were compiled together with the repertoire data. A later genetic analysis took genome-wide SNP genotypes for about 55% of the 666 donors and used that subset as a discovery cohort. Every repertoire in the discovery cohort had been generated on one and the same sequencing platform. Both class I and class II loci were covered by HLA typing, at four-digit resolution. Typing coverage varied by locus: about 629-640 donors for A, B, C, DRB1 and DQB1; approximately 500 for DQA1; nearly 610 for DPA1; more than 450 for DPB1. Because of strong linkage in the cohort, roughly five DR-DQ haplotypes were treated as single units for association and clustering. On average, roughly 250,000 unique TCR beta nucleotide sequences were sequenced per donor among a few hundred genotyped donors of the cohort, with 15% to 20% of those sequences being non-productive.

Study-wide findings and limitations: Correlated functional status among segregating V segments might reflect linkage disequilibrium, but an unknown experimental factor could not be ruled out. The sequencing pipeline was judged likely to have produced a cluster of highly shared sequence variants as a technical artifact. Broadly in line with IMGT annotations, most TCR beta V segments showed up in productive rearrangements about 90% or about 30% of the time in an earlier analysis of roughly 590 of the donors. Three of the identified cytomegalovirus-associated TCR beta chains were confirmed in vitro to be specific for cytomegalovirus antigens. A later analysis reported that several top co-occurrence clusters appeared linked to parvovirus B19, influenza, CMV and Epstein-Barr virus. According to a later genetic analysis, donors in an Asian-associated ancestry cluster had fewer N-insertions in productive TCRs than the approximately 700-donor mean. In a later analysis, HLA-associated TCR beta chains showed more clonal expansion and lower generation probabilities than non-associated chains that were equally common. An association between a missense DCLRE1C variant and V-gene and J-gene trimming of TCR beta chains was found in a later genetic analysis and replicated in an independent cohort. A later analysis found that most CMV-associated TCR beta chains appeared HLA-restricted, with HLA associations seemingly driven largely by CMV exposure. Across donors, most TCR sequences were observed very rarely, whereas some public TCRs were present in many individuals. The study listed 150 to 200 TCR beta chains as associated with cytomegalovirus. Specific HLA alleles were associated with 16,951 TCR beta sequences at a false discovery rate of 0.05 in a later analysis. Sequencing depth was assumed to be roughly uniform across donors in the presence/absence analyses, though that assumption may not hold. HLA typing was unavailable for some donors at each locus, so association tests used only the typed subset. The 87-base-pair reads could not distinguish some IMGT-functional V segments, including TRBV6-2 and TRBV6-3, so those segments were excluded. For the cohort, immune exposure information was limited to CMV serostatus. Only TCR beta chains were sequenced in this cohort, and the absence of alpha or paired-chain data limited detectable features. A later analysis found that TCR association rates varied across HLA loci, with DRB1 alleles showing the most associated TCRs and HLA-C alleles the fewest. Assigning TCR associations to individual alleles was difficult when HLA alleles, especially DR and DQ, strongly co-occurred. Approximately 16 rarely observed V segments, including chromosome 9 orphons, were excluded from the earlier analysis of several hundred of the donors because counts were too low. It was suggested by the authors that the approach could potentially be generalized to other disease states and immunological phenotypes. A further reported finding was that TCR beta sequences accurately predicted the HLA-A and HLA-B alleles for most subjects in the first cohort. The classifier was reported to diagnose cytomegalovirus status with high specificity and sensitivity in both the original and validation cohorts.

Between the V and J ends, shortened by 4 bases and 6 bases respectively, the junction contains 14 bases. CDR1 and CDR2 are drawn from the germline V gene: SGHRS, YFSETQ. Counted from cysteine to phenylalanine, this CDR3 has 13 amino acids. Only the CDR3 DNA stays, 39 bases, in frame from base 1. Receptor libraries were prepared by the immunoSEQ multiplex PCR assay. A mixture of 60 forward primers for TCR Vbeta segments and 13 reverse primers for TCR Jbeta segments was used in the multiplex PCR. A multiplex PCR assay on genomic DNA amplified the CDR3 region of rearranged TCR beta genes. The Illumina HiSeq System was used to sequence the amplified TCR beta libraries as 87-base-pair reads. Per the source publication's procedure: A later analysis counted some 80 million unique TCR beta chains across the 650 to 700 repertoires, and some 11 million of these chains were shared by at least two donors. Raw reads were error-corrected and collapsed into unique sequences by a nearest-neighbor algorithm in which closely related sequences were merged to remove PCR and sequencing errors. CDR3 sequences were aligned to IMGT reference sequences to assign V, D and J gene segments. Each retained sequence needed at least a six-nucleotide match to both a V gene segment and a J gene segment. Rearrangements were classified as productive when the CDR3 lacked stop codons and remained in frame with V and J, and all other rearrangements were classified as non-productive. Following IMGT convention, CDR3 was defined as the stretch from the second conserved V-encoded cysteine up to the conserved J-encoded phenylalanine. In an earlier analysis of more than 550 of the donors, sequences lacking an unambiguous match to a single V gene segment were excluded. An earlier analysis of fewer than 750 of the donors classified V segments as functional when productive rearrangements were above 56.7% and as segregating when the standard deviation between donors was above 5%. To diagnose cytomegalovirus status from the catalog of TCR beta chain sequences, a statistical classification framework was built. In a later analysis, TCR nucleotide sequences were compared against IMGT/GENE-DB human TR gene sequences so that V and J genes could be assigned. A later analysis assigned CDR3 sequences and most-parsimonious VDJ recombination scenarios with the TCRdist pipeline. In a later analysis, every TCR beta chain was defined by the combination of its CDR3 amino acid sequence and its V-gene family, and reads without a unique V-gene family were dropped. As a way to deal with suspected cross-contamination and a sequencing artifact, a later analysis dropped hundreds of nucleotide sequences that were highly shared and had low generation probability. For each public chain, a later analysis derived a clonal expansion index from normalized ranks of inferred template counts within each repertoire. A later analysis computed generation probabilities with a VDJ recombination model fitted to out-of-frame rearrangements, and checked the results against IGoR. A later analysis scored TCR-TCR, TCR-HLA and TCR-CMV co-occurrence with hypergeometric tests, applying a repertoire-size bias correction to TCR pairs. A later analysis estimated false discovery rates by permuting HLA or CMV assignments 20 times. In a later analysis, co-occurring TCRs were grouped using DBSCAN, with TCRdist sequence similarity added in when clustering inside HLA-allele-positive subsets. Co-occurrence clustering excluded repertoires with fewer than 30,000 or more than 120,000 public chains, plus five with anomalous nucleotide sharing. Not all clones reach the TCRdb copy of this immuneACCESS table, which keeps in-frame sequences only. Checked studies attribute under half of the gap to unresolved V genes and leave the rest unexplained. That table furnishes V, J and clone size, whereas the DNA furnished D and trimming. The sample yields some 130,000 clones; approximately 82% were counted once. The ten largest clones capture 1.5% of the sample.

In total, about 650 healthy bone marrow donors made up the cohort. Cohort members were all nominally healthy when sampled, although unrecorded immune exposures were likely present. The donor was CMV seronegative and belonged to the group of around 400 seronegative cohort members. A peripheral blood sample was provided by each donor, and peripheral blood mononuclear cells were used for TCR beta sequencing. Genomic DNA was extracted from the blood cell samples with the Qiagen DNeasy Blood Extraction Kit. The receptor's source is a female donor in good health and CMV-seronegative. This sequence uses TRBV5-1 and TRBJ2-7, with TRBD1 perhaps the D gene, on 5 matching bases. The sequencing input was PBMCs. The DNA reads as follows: TGCGCCAGCAGCGTTGCTGCAGGGCGCGAGCAGTACTTC. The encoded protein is CASSVAAGREQYF. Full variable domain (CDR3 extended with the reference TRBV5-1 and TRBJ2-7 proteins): KAGVTQTPRYLIKTRGQQVTLSCSPISGHRSVSWYQQTPGQGLQFLFEYFSETQRNKGNFPGRFSGRQFSNSRSEMNVSTLELGDSALYLCASSVAAGREQYFGPGTRLTVT.